The 14 T cell receptor beta chains reported below all come from one sample, sequenced in a study of OX40 agonist ivuxolimab in advanced cancers. Library preparation employed the immunoSEQ multiplex PCR assay. TCRdb carries this immuneACCESS record with in-frame sequences only. Its versions omit some clonotypes, under half of them owing to an unresolved V gene in the studies checked, with the rest unexplained. Here the sample has fewer than 65,000 clones; approximately 94% occur a single time. The ten largest account for approximately 18% of the sample. Sequences were derived from CD4+ or CD8+ T cells sorted from blood, sampled in a trial of the OX40 agonist ivuxolimab. These receptors originate from an adult with an advanced solid tumor such as melanoma, head and neck, liver or kidney cancer.

Turning to this clone: The junction differs from germline at one of its ends, possibly a read error. The J gene is TRBJ2-1, the V gene TRBV7-7, with D possibly TRBD2 on 6 matching bases. The CDR3 spans 15 residues. Germline V gene sequence: CDR1 SSHAT, CDR2 FNYEAQ (reference sequence). The CDR3 region is CASSPAAGTSNEQFF. The CDR3 region has the DNA TGTGCTAGCAGCCCTGCGGCGGGGACTTCCAATGAGCAGTTCTTC.

The V and J genes are TRBV11-3 and TRBJ2-7; D gene uncertain. Germline CDR1 SGHNT, CDR2 YENEEA. The CDR3 sequence is 12 residues long. Trimming removed 3 bases from V and 6 bases from J, with 9 bases in between. CDR3 bases: TGTGCCAGCAGCTTTATGACGGGCGAGCAGTACTTC. This encodes CASSFMTGEQYF.

The chain has TRBV11-1 and TRBJ1-2, with 8 bases lining up with TRBD1. Germline V gives CDR1 SGHAT, CDR2 FQDESV (reference sequence). J lost 8 bases, V lost 2 bases, and 4 bases had no gene match. This CDR3 is 13 amino acids long. For the CDR3, the DNA is TGTGCCAGCAGCTTATCGGACAGGGCAGGCTACACCTTC. Translating gives CASSLSDRAGYTF. Using reference TRBV11-1 and TRBJ1-2 for the parts outside the CDR3, the full variable domain is EAEVAQSPRYKITEKSQAVAFWCDPISGHATLYWYRQILGQGPELLVQFQDESVVDDSQLPKDRFSAERLKGVDSTLKIQPAELGDSAMYLCASSLSDRAGYTFGSGTRLTVV.

This chain links TRBV19 with TRBJ1-2; 8 bases fit TRBD1. Trimming took 4 bases from V and 6 from J; bases not matched to a gene: 7. Looked up from germline, CDR1 is LNHDA and CDR2 is SQIVND (reference sequence). CDR3 length: 14 amino acids. The CDR3 region is CASSTMTGADGYTF. The CDR3 DNA follows: TGTGCCAGTAGTACAATGACAGGGGCGGATGGCTACACCTTC. The full variable domain, in which reference TRBV19 and TRBJ1-2 provide the parts outside the CDR3, is DGGITQSPKYLFRKEGQNVTLSCEQNLNHDAMYWYRQDPGQGLRLIYYSQIVNDFQKGDIAEGYSVSREKKESFPLTVTSAQKNPTAFYLCASSTMTGADGYTFGSGTRLTVV.

The V call is TRBV5-8, the J call TRBJ2-7, with D uncertain. V was shortened by 0 bases and J by 2 bases, with 12 bases between the two germline ends. The CDR3 has 15 amino acids. Per germline, CDR1 SGHTS and CDR2 YDEGEE. The CDR3 sequence: CASSLGRNPTYEQYF. Here the CDR3 DNA reads TGTGCCAGCAGCTTGGGCCGTAACCCAACCTACGAGCAGTACTTC.

The chain uses TRBV28 and TRBJ1-5; D perhaps matches TRBD1 (6 bases). Trimming stripped 5 bases from V and 7 bases from J, with 12 bases between. The germline gives CDR1 MDHEN, CDR2 SYDVKM. The CDR3 consists of 13 residues. CDR3 in DNA: TGTGCCAGCAGTCTCCCGACAGGACAGCCCCAGCATTTT. The encoded protein is CASSLPTGQPQHF.

The V call is TRBV5-1, the J call TRBJ1-3; the D gene is possibly TRBD1 (5 bases). The ends were cut back, 4 bases at V and 0 bases at J, with 8 bases in the middle. Germline-derived CDR1 and CDR2 are SGHRS and YFSETQ. The CDR3 is made up of 14 amino acids. The CDR3 is CASSPGTSGNTIYF. The CDR3 DNA is TGCGCCAGCAGCCCGGGGACCTCTGGAAACACCATATATTTT.

The genes are TRBV30 and TRBJ2-1; D remains unclear. The CDR3 runs 13 residues. Trimming took 0 bases from V and 6 from J, leaving 9 bases between them. Germline loops: CDR1 GTSNPN, CDR2 SVGIG (reference sequence). CDR3 region: CAWSVGESNEQFF. CDR3 in DNA: TGTGCCTGGAGTGTAGGAGAGTCCAATGAGCAGTTCTTC.

The chain links TRBV28 to TRBJ2-5, with 8 nucleotides matching TRBD2. The ends lost 0 bases at V and 5 bases at J; junction bases unmatched: 11. The CDR3 is made up of 17 amino acids. Germline V gene data show CDR1 as MDHEN and CDR2 as SYDVKM. CDR3 in amino acids: CASSLWADSGMLETQYF. The DNA for the CDR3 is TGTGCCAGCAGTTTATGGGCGGATAGCGGGATGTTGGAGACCCAGTACTTC.

In its sample, this clone was seen once. This chain links TRBV7-2 with TRBJ1-5, with no clear D. The CDR3 totals 17 residues. The V and J ends lost 1 base and 0 bases respectively, with 13 bases between them. Germline V CDR1 and CDR2: SGHTA, FQGNSA. Written as DNA, the CDR3 is TGTGCCAGCAGCTTAGTGTCCGGCGGATATAGCAATCAGCCCCAGCATTTT. As protein: CASSLVSGGYSNQPQHF.

The chain links TRBV12-5 to TRBJ1-2, with 8 bases lining up with TRBD1. Germline V lookup: CDR1 LGHNT, CDR2 FRNRAP. The CDR3 contains 14 residues. Trimming cost V 1 base and J 6 bases; bases outside gene matches: 4. Written as DNA, the CDR3 is TGTGCTAGTGGTTTGGACGGACAGGGCCATGGCTACACCTTC. Translating gives CASGLDGQGHGYTF.

V usage is TRBV13 and J usage is TRBJ2-7; D ambiguous. CDR1 is PRHDT and CDR2 is FYEKMQ in the germline V gene (reference sequence). The length of the CDR3 is 14 residues. Deletions cut 0 bases from V and 0 bases from J, with 6 bases between. The CDR3 coding sequence is TGTGCCAGCAGCTTAGGACAAAGCTCCTACGAGCAGTACTTC. It translates to CASSLGQSSYEQYF.

CDR3 amino acids: CASSVGTEQYF. The DNA of the CDR3 is TGTGCCAGCAGCGTCGGGACGGAGCAGTACTTC. The chain links TRBV11-1 to TRBJ2-7; D may match TRBD1 or TRBD2 (5 bases each). Trimming left V 5 bases short and J 7 bases short, with 9 bases between. The CDR3 has 11 residues. Germline V CDR1 and CDR2: SGHAT, FQDESV (reference sequence).

A remark on this clone: A junction boundary mismatches the germline segment, possibly from a read error. V and J are TRBV6-5 and TRBJ2-7; D gene uncertain. The germline V gene has CDR1 MNHEY and CDR2 SVGAGI. This CDR3 comprises 11 residues. The CDR3 coding sequence is TGCGCCAGCAGTGATAGTGGCGAGCAGTACTTC. Translation gives CASSDSGEQYF.